The 32 T cell receptor beta chains reported below all come from one sample, sequenced in a study of persistence of HIV-infected CD4 T cells. This was the immunoSEQ version 4 assay in survey mode. Some clones are missing from TCRdb's copy, which holds only in-frame ones; the method was immunoSEQ multiplex PCR. The sample lists roughly 30,000 clones, over 65% occurring once. Stimulation used around 10 ug/mL lysate from CMV-infected fibroblasts. Sorted nonresponding memory CD4+ T cells were CD40L-negative, CD69-negative, CD45RO-high. These receptors' antigens are unknown. Sequencing used CD4+ T cells sorted from PBMCs after approximately 19-hour stimulation, obtained from a patient who received antiretroviral therapy. Receptor source: an adult woman with HIV who was CMV-seropositive.

This clone turned up a few times. The chain joins TRBV5-5 to TRBJ1-3, with no clear D. Germline V lookup: CDR1 SGHKS, CDR2 YYEKEE (reference sequence). This CDR3 contains 15 residues. Trimming took 0 bases from V and 2 from J, leaving 9 bases between them. CDR3 loop: CASSLVPEAGNTIYF. The CDR3 DNA reads as TGTGCCAGCAGCTTGGTCCCGGAGGCTGGAAACACCATATATTTT.

The genes are TRBV5-4 and TRBJ2-1; 8 nucleotides agree with TRBD1. CDR3 size: 16 residues. The germline CDR1 and CDR2 sequences are SGHNT and YYREEE (reference sequence). V gave up 4 bases and J gave up 8 bases; unmatched junction bases: 14. CDR3 nucleotide sequence: TGTGCCAGCAGCCTCTCTGTCGGCAGGGGGCAGGATGAGCAGTTCTTC. Translating it yields CASSLSVGRGQDEQFF. Full variable domain (missing parts from reference TRBV5-4 and TRBJ2-1): ETGVTQSPTHLIKTRGQQVTLRCSSQSGHNTVSWYQQALGQGPQFIFQYYREEENGRGNFPPRFSGLQFPNYSSELNVNALELDDSALYLCASSLSVGRGQDEQFFGPGTRLTVL.

This clone has just a few counts. The chain has TRBV19 and TRBJ1-6; D may be TRBD1 (6 bases). Trimming left V 5 bases short and J 8 bases short, with 16 bases between. CDR1 is LNHDA and CDR2 is SQIVND in the germline V gene (reference sequence). The CDR3 covers 15 residues. CDR3 coding DNA: TGTGCCAGTAGTTTTCAGGGGACGACAGATTCACCCCTCCACTTT. Amino acids: CASSFQGTTDSPLHF.

V is TRBV5-1 and J is TRBJ2-5; D remains ambiguous. Deletions cut 0 bases from V and 3 bases from J, with 0 bases between. The CDR3 has 11 residues. In germline, CDR1 is SGHRS, CDR2 YFSETQ. CDR3 DNA: TGCGCCAGCAGCTTGGAAGAGACCCAGTACTTC. It encodes CASSLEETQYF.

CDR3 DNA sequence: TGTGCCAGCAGTTCCCGCCCGACTAGGCTGTCGGTAGATACGCAGTATTTT. Encoded protein: CASSSRPTRLSVDTQYF. The gene calls are TRBV2 and TRBJ2-3, with D possibly TRBD2 on 6 matching bases. This CDR3 spans 17 amino acids. Germline V gives CDR1 SNHLY, CDR2 FYNNEI. V was trimmed by 5 bases and J by 5 bases, leaving 23 bases between them.

The V call is TRBV2, the J call TRBJ2-1, with 11 bases fitting TRBD2. The length of the CDR3 is 15 residues. Germline-derived CDR1 and CDR2 are SNHLY and FYNNEI. V lost 4 bases, J lost 5 bases, and 4 bases stayed unmatched. CDR3 loop: CASSGLAGGDNEQFF. CDR3 DNA sequence: TGTGCCAGCAGTGGCCTAGCGGGGGGCGACAATGAGCAGTTCTTC.

V and J are TRBV2 and TRBJ1-6; D unresolved. V lost 7 bases and J 9 bases, leaving 10 bases between the germline ends. The CDR3 contains 12 residues. Germline V lookup: CDR1 SNHLY, CDR2 FYNNEI. CDR3 DNA sequence: TGTGCCAGCAATTTTGCAGGTTCACCCCTCCACTTT. This translates into CASNFAGSPLHF. The entire variable domain, with the rest obtained from reference TRBV2 and TRBJ1-6, is as follows: EPEVTQTPSHQVTQMGQEVILRCVPISNHLYFYWYRQILGQKVEFLVSFYNNEISEKSEIFDDQFSVERPDGSNFTLKIRSTKLEDSAMYFCASNFAGSPLHFGNGTRLTVT.

The chain joins TRBV5-1 to TRBJ2-1; TRBD2 agrees at 8 bases. CDR1 and CDR2 (germline): SGHRS, YFSETQ. The J segment lost 0 bases and the V segment lost 3 bases, leaving 5 bases of the junction unmatched. The CDR3 has 16 amino acids. For the CDR3, the DNA is TGCGCCAGCAGCTCCCGGGGGGGGAGCTCCTACAATGAGCAGTTCTTC. It yields the protein CASSSRGGSSYNEQFF. Using reference TRBV5-1 and TRBJ2-1 for the parts outside the CDR3, the full variable domain is KAGVTQTPRYLIKTRGQQVTLSCSPISGHRSVSWYQQTPGQGLQFLFEYFSETQRNKGNFPGRFSGRQFSNSRSEMNVSTLELGDSALYLCASSSRGGSSYNEQFFGPGTRLTVL.

The rearrangement uses TRBV7-9 and TRBJ1-1, with D perhaps TRBD1 (6 bases). From germline, CDR1 is SEHNR and CDR2 FQNEAQ (reference sequence). This CDR3 is 15 amino acids long. With 3 bases removed from V and 1 base from J, the gap between germline ends came to 12 bases. This chain's CDR3 is CASSFGGRGNTEAFF. As DNA, the CDR3 is TGTGCCAGCAGCTTTGGCGGCAGGGGGAACACTGAAGCTTTCTTT. The entire variable domain, with the rest obtained from reference TRBV7-9 and TRBJ1-1, is as follows: DTGVSQNPRHKITKRGQNVTFRCDPISEHNRLYWYRQTLGQGPEFLTYFQNEAQLEKSRLLSDRFSAERPKGSFSTLEIQRTEQGDSAMYLCASSFGGRGNTEAFFGQGTRLTVV.

Turning to this clone: Other DNA sequences in this specimen translate into the identical CDR3. The chain carries TRBV5-1 and TRBJ1-2, with 11 nucleotides matching TRBD1. Germline V gives CDR1 SGHRS, CDR2 YFSETQ. This CDR3 has 14 residues. J was trimmed by 8 bases and V by 4 bases; bases with no gene match: 7. As DNA, the CDR3 is TGCGCCAGCAGCCTGGCCGGGACAGGGGGAGGCTACACCTTC. Amino acid sequence: CASSLAGTGGGYTF.

This chain uses TRBV18 with TRBJ1-2, with unresolved D. The CDR3 is 13 amino acids. CDR1 and CDR2 from the germline V gene are KGHSH and LQKENI. Trimming cost V 0 bases and J 8 bases, with 10 bases left between them. CDR3 DNA: TGTGCCAGCTCACCACCGAACCGGGTGGGCTACACCTTC. Translating it yields CASSPPNRVGYTF.

The chain employs TRBV15 and TRBJ1-2; D gene unclear. V was shortened by 5 bases and J by 8 bases, with 12 bases between the two germline ends. The CDR3 is 12 residues long. Germline V CDR1 and CDR2: LNHNV, YYDKDF (reference sequence). The CDR3 region has the DNA TGTGCCACCAGCTTCATATCTGGCGGCTACACCTTC. This gives the protein CATSFISGGYTF.

The genes are TRBV5-1 and TRBJ1-1; D is ambiguous. Germline V gene sequence: CDR1 SGHRS, CDR2 YFSETQ. V shed 4 bases and J shed 1 base, with 14 bases lying between them. The CDR3 contains 15 residues. The CDR3 loop is CASSLLTGQNTEAFF. CDR3 nucleotides: TGCGCCAGCAGCCTCCTAACCGGCCAGAACACTGAAGCTTTCTTT. Together with reference TRBV5-1 and TRBJ1-1, the CDR3 gives the full variable domain: KAGVTQTPRYLIKTRGQQVTLSCSPISGHRSVSWYQQTPGQGLQFLFEYFSETQRNKGNFPGRFSGRQFSNSRSEMNVSTLELGDSALYLCASSLLTGQNTEAFFGQGTRLTVV.

The CDR3 protein is CAWSVLRTGGVYGYTF. The CDR3 nucleotides are TGTGCCTGGAGTGTACTCCGGACAGGGGGCGTCTATGGCTACACCTTC. V and J are TRBV30 and TRBJ1-2; 11 bases align to TRBD1. The germline V gene has CDR1 GTSNPN and CDR2 SVGIG (reference sequence). This CDR3 has 16 residues. V was clipped by 0 bases and J by 4 bases; unmatched bases: 7.

The V call is TRBV3-1 (or the pseudogene TRBV3-2), the J call TRBJ2-7; D is unresolved. The CDR3 consists of 11 residues. CDR1 and CDR2 from the germline V gene are LGHDT and YNNKEL (reference sequence). Trimming took 4 bases from V and 6 from J, leaving 7 bases between them. This CDR3 reads CASSLDGEQYF. In nucleotides, the CDR3 is TGTGCCAGCAGCCTGGACGGCGAGCAGTACTTC.

The genes are TRBV4-2 and TRBJ1-5; 8 nucleotides match TRBD1. The CDR3 runs 14 residues. Trimming cost V 4 bases and J 8 bases; bases outside gene matches: 7. Per germline, CDR1 LGHNA and CDR2 YNFKEQ. The CDR3 bases are TGTGCCAGCAGCCCGGACAGGGAGGGCGAGCCCCAGCATTTT. Protein: CASSPDREGEPQHF.

The chain uses TRBV9 and TRBJ1-6; tentatively, D is TRBD1 (6 bases). CDR1 and CDR2 (germline): SGDLS, YYNGEE. Trimming took 0 bases from V and 9 from J, leaving 10 bases between them. This CDR3 is built from 14 residues. This chain's CDR3 is CASSVEQGSSPLHF. Written as DNA, the CDR3 is TGTGCCAGCAGCGTAGAACAGGGTAGTTCACCCCTCCACTTT.

This rearrangement joins TRBV19 to TRBJ1-5, with a possible D match to TRBD1 (6 bases). There are 16 residues in the CDR3. From germline, CDR1 is LNHDA and CDR2 SQIVND (reference sequence). Trimming stripped 5 bases from V and 0 bases from J, with 14 bases between. Here the CDR3 reads CASSSQGSYSNQPQHF. In DNA form, the CDR3 reads TGTGCCAGTAGTTCCCAGGGGTCCTATAGCAATCAGCCCCAGCATTTT.

This clone was detected once. The genes are TRBV2 and TRBJ1-4, with D possibly matching TRBD1 (6 bases). The CDR3 loop spans 18 amino acids. V lost 3 bases and J 4 bases, leaving 21 bases between the germline ends. Germline CDR1 is SNHLY and CDR2 is FYNNEI. The CDR3 loop reads CASSESSPGDVGNEKLFF. The CDR3, as DNA: TGTGCCAGCAGTGAGTCTAGCCCAGGGGATGTTGGTAATGAAAAACTGTTTTTT.

The chain has TRBV7-2 and TRBJ2-2, with D perhaps TRBD2 (5 bases). Germline V gene lookup returns CDR1 SGHTA and CDR2 FQGNSA. The CDR3 contains 14 residues. Trimming shortened V by 10 bases and J by 1 base, and 13 bases separated the two germline ends. The CDR3 DNA reads TGTGCCACCACTCTCGGAGGGAACACCGGGGAGCTGTTTTTT. Protein: CATTLGGNTGELFF.

The chain has TRBV29-1 and TRBJ2-1; D is undetermined. Germline CDR1 and CDR2: SQVTM and ANQGSEA. The CDR3 covers 13 residues. V lost 6 bases, J lost 4 bases, and 13 bases lay in between. Here the CDR3 reads CSVDPTAYNEQFF. In DNA form, the CDR3 reads TGCAGCGTCGATCCGACGGCGTACAATGAGCAGTTCTTC.

This clone was seen a handful of times. V gene TRBV19 combines with J gene TRBJ1-1; D might be TRBD1 (6 bases). This CDR3 region has 16 residues. Germline CDR1 reads LNHDA; CDR2 reads SQIVND (reference sequence). V gave up 7 bases and J gave up 4 bases, with 22 bases separating them. Here the CDR3 reads CASIPRGGAGRTEAFF. The CDR3 region has the DNA TGTGCCAGTATCCCACGTGGGGGGGCTGGACGCACTGAAGCTTTCTTT. The full variable domain, with the rest looked up from reference TRBV19 and TRBJ1-1, is DGGITQSPKYLFRKEGQNVTLSCEQNLNHDAMYWYRQDPGQGLRLIYYSQIVNDFQKGDIAEGYSVSREKKESFPLTVTSAQKNPTAFYLCASIPRGGAGRTEAFFGQGTRLTVV.

The chain has TRBV6-6 and TRBJ1-6; TRBD1 agrees at 9 bases. V lost 2 bases and J lost 10; bases outside the gene matches: 6. The length of the CDR3 is 15 residues. Germline CDR1 MNHNY, CDR2 SVGAGI (reference sequence). CDR3 amino acids: CASSYLGQGKSPLHF. The CDR3 DNA is TGTGCCAGCAGTTACCTGGGACAGGGCAAATCACCCCTCCACTTT.

The gene calls are TRBV4-2 and TRBJ1-2; D gene unclear. This CDR3 region has 14 residues. The V gene's germline CDR1 is LGHNA and CDR2 YNFKEQ. V was clipped by 0 bases and J by 3 bases, with 8 bases between them. The CDR3 DNA sequence: TGTGCCAGCAGCCAAGATGAGGCTGACTATGGCTACACCTTC. This encodes CASSQDEADYGYTF.

V usage is TRBV6-5 and J usage is TRBJ2-7; weak D call: TRBD2 (7 bases). CDR3 length: 16 residues. The V end lost 0 bases, the J end lost 2 bases, and 14 bases lay between the germline ends. Per the germline V gene, CDR1 is MNHEY and CDR2 is SVGAGI. The CDR3 region is CASSYSGGQRPYEQYF. CDR3 nucleotide sequence: TGTGCCAGCAGTTACTCCGGGGGGCAACGCCCCTACGAGCAGTACTTC.

The CDR3: CSVRWISERDTQYF. CDR3 nucleotides: TGCAGCGTTCGTTGGATTTCTGAACGGGATACGCAGTATTTT. The rearrangement joins TRBV29-1 to TRBJ2-3; unclear D gene. Between the trimmed V and J ends, which lost 5 bases and 6 bases, there was a span of 18 bases. Germline assignment: CDR1 SQVTM and CDR2 ANQGSEA. CDR3 size: 14 residues.

This clone appeared a single time. V usage is TRBV15 and J usage is TRBJ1-1, with D hard to call. Germline assignment: CDR1 LNHNV and CDR2 YYDKDF (reference sequence). Trimming shortened V by 3 bases and J by 7 bases, and 9 bases separated the two germline ends. CDR3 length: 12 residues. The CDR3 sequence: CATSRPGLEAFF. The DNA of the CDR3 is TGTGCCACCAGCAGGCCGGGCCTTGAAGCTTTCTTT. The entire variable domain, with the rest obtained from reference TRBV15 and TRBJ1-1, is as follows: DAMVIQNPRYQVTQFGKPVTLSCSQTLNHNVMYWYQQKSSQAPKLLFHYYDKDFNNEADTPDNFQSRRPNTSFCFLDIRSPGLGDTAMYLCATSRPGLEAFFGQGTRLTVV.

The rearrangement uses TRBV6-5 and TRBJ1-4, with 8 bases matching TRBD1. Germline V gene data show CDR1 as MNHEY and CDR2 as SVGAGI. This CDR3 has 15 residues. The V gene end was trimmed by 6 bases and the J gene end by 4 bases; junction bases not matched to a gene: 7. As DNA, the CDR3 is TGTGCCAGCAGACAGACAGGGGAGTATAATGAAAAACTGTTTTTT. Translation gives CASRQTGEYNEKLFF.

The rearrangement joins TRBV11-2 to TRBJ2-5; D is perhaps TRBD2 (6 bases). Germline-derived CDR1 and CDR2 are SGHAT and FQNNGV. This CDR3 is built from 13 residues. Trimming removed 5 bases at V and 4 bases at J, with 11 bases between. CDR3 coding DNA: TGTGCCAGCAGCCCCGGGGGTCGAGAGACCCAGTACTTC. Translated, it gives CASSPGGRETQYF.

V is TRBV7-9 and J is TRBJ1-1, with D uncertain. CDR3 length equals 11 residues. Germline V lookup: CDR1 SEHNR, CDR2 FQNEAQ (reference sequence). Between the trimmed V and J ends, which lost 5 bases and 4 bases, there was a span of 5 bases. Written as DNA, the CDR3 is TGTGCCAGCAGCCCAGTCACTGAAGCTTTCTTT. Its protein product is CASSPVTEAFF.

The chain couples TRBV7-8 to TRBJ1-1; TRBD1 matches at 7 bases. V was pared by 2 bases and J by 4 bases, with 10 bases of the junction left unmatched. The germline V gene encodes CDR1 SGHVS and CDR2 FQNEAQ. The CDR3 covers 16 residues. The CDR3 nucleotides are TGTGCCAGCAGCTTACGTCCGACAGGGACAACCACTGAAGCTTTCTTT. It translates to CASSLRPTGTTTEAFF.

This clone was seen just once. The chain uses TRBV7-2 and TRBJ2-3; TRBD2 matches at 8 bases. The CDR3 extends over 17 amino acids. The germline CDR1 and CDR2 sequences are SGHTA and FQGNSA. With V trimmed by 5 bases and J by 11 bases, 21 bases remained unmatched. The CDR3 nucleotides read TGTGCCAGCAGCCCAGGTCAGGTAGCGGGGCCCTTAGTCGGGCAGTATTTT. Translated, it gives CASSPGQVAGPLVGQYF.